The 27 T cell receptor beta chains below were found in one sample sequenced in a study of identical twins. Each CDR3 protein gets one entry after TCRdb re-called the 5' RACE reads with MiXCR. Of 420,000 or so distinct CDR3 sequences in the sample, around a sixth are singletons; the top ten hold roughly 12%. The sequenced sample was naive T cells sorted from blood. These receptors all stem from a man between 45 and 60 years old in good health.

This clonotype was counted at least ten times. The V call is TRBV7-9, the J call TRBJ2-3; a possible D gene is TRBD1 (5 bases). Trimming cost V 4 bases and J 0 bases, with 8 bases left between them. This CDR3 region has 14 residues. CDR1 is SEHNR, CDR2 FQNEAQ, per germline (reference sequence). The CDR3 sequence: CASSSDRSTDTQYF. The CDR3 nucleotides read TGTGCCAGCAGCTCCGACAGAAGCACAGATACGCAGTATTTT.

V is TRBV19 and J is TRBJ2-1; D is unclear. The length of the CDR3 is 12 residues. V lost 8 bases and J lost 8, with 13 bases in between. Germline V gene lookup returns CDR1 LNHDA and CDR2 SQIVND (reference sequence). This CDR3 reads CASDTRGHEQFF. In DNA form, the CDR3 reads TGTGCCAGTGACACCCGTGGGCATGAGCAGTTCTTC. Together with reference TRBV19 and TRBJ2-1, the CDR3 gives the full variable domain: DGGITQSPKYLFRKEGQNVTLSCEQNLNHDAMYWYRQDPGQGLRLIYYSQIVNDFQKGDIAEGYSVSREKKESFPLTVTSAQKNPTAFYLCASDTRGHEQFFGPGTRLTVL.

The sample holds a few counts of this clonotype. The rearrangement joins TRBV10-3 to TRBJ2-7, with TRBD2 identical over 14 bases. Germline CDR1 reads ENHRY; CDR2 reads SYGVKD. V lost 10 bases, J lost 6 bases, and 14 bases stayed unmatched. The length of the CDR3 is 16 residues. The CDR3 reads CATWSGLAGEVAEQYF. The DNA for the CDR3 is TGTGCCACGTGGTCGGGACTAGCGGGAGAGGTCGCCGAGCAGTACTTC.

This clonotype was seen only a few times. The rearrangement uses TRBV15 and TRBJ1-5, with D possibly TRBD1 on 5 matching bases. Between the trimmed V and J ends, which lost 2 bases and 4 bases, there was a span of 9 bases. CDR1 and CDR2 from the germline V gene are LNHNV and YYDKDF (reference sequence). The CDR3 consists of 14 residues. CDR3 sequence (DNA): TGTGCCACCAGCAGACAGGGAGGGAATCAGCCCCAGCATTTT. This sequence encodes CATSRQGGNQPQHF.

This clonotype was recorded many times. This chain uses TRBV10-3 with TRBJ2-1, with 7 bases fitting TRBD2. CDR3 length: 17 amino acids. Germline CDR1 reads ENHRY; CDR2 reads SYGVKD. V gave up 10 bases and J gave up 3 bases; unmatched junction bases: 18. CDR3: CATTGTTGRVGYNEQFF. Here the CDR3 DNA reads TGTGCCACAACGGGCACTACGGGGAGGGTAGGCTACAATGAGCAGTTCTTC.

This clonotype has only a few counts. The genes are TRBV5-1 and TRBJ1-3, with D possibly matching TRBD1 (5 bases). V dropped 0 bases and J dropped 0 bases, with 10 bases sitting between them. Germline CDR1 is SGHRS and CDR2 is YFSETQ. CDR3 length: 16 amino acids. CDR3 bases: TGCGCCAGCAGCTTGGCCGGGAGGGGCTCTGGAAACACCATATATTTT. It encodes CASSLAGRGSGNTIYF.

This CDR3 is CATSSRTSYEQYF. Here the CDR3 DNA reads TGTGCCACCAGCAGTAGAACCTCCTACGAGCAGTACTTC. The chain couples TRBV24-1 to TRBJ2-7; the D is unclear. The CDR3 spans 13 residues. Germline CDR1 KGHDR, CDR2 SFDVKD. V lost 7 bases and J lost 0, with 9 bases in between.

This clonotype appeared many times. The chain recombines TRBV7-9 with TRBJ2-2, with D possibly being TRBD2 (6 bases). The length of the CDR3 is 15 residues. Germline V gives CDR1 SEHNR, CDR2 FQNEAQ (reference sequence). V lost 5 bases, J lost 4 bases, and 14 bases lay in between. DNA of the CDR3: TGTGCCAGCAGCCCCGGGGGTAGCGGCACCGGGGAGCTGTTTTTT. This translates into CASSPGGSGTGELFF.

V is TRBV5-1 and J is TRBJ2-7, with D unclear. V lost 5 bases and J lost 2, with 26 bases in between. CDR1 SGHRS and CDR2 YFSETQ come from the germline V gene. This CDR3 is built from 18 residues. The DNA of the CDR3 is TGCGCCAGCAGTCTTGGTCAGACCTGGGCGTCGATCCCCTACGAGCAGTACTTC. It specifies CASSLGQTWASIPYEQYF.

This clonotype was seen ten or more times. The V call is TRBV11-2, the J call TRBJ1-5; the D is unclear. Deletions cut 5 bases from V and 4 bases from J, with 9 bases between. CDR3 length: 13 amino acids. Germline values: CDR1 SGHAT, CDR2 FQNNGV. The CDR3 region is CASSTDLNQPQHF. The CDR3 DNA is TGTGCCAGCAGCACCGACCTTAATCAGCCCCAGCATTTT.

The chain joins TRBV7-2 to TRBJ1-3; TRBD1 is a possible D gene (5 bases). V gave up 4 bases and J gave up 3 bases, with 13 bases separating them. CDR3 length equals 15 residues. From germline, CDR1 is SGHTA and CDR2 FQGNSA. CDR3 sequence reads: CASSSHLGLGNTIYF. DNA for the CDR3: TGTGCCAGCAGCTCCCATTTGGGGCTTGGAAACACCATATATTTT.

This clonotype has more than one count but fewer than ten. The J gene is TRBJ2-7, the V gene TRBV12-3 or TRBV12-4; either TRBD1 or TRBD2 may fit D (5 bases each). The V and J ends lost 8 bases and 7 bases respectively, with 18 bases between them. CDR3 size: 13 residues. CDR3 protein: CASAGTGPLEQYF. The DNA of the CDR3 is TGTGCCAGCGCCGGGACGGGGCCTCTTGAGCAGTACTTC.

Points on this clonotype: With a much larger clone just one base away, this may be a read error. The CDR3 DNA is TGTGCCAGCAGTTTATTGCTGGGGACAGGGGGCGCGGGGAATGAAAACCTGTTTTTT. Translation gives CASSLLLGTGGAGNENLFF. The chain is built from TRBV28 and TRBJ1-4; 12 nucleotides agree with TRBD1. Germline V lookup: CDR1 MDHEN, CDR2 SYDVKM. The length of the CDR3 is 19 residues.

The sample holds a few counts of this clonotype. The V and J genes are TRBV9 and TRBJ2-7, with TRBD1 identical over 9 bases. With V trimmed by 0 bases and J by 4 bases, 5 bases remained unmatched. Germline V CDR1 and CDR2: SGDLS, YYNGEE. This CDR3 comprises 15 residues. The CDR3 reads CASSVAPTGGYEQYF. The CDR3 DNA follows: TGTGCCAGCAGCGTAGCACCGACAGGGGGTTACGAGCAGTACTTC.

In this sample, this clonotype turned up many times. J is TRBJ2-7 and V is TRBV7-2, with D perhaps matching TRBD1 (6 bases). The germline V gene encodes CDR1 SGHTA and CDR2 FQGNSA. The CDR3 is 14 amino acids. Deletions cut 3 bases from V and 5 bases from J, with 14 bases between. CDR3 in amino acids: CASSFPGQGNEQYF. The CDR3, as DNA: TGTGCCAGCAGCTTCCCCGGGCAGGGGAACGAGCAGTACTTC.

This clonotype turned up a few times. V usage is TRBV20-1 and J usage is TRBJ2-3, with 9 bases fitting TRBD2. The length of the CDR3 is 13 residues. Looked up from germline, CDR1 is DFQATT and CDR2 is SNEGSKA (reference sequence). J gave up 5 bases and V 6 bases, and 6 bases lay outside the gene matches. CDR3 nucleotides: TGCAGTGCGATAGCGGGAGCGGAAGATACGCAGTATTTT. Amino acid sequence: CSAIAGAEDTQYF.

This clonotype was counted ten times or more. The chain uses TRBV20-1 and TRBJ2-7; TRBD1 is a possible D gene (6 bases). Trimming removed 0 bases at V and 3 bases at J, with 12 bases between. Germline-derived CDR1 and CDR2 are DFQATT and SNEGSKA (reference sequence). This CDR3 contains 14 residues. CDR3 DNA sequence: TGCAGTGCTAGAGACCGCATACAGGGCTACGAGCAGTACTTC. As protein: CSARDRIQGYEQYF.

The chain has TRBV12-3 or TRBV12-4 and TRBJ1-5; weak D call: TRBD1 (5 bases). The germline V and J ends were trimmed by 6 bases and 4 bases, with 13 bases remaining between them. CDR3 length: 14 residues. The CDR3, as DNA: TGTGCCAGCAGGGGTGGGGGGTCGAATCAGCCCCAGCATTTT. This translates into CASRGGGSNQPQHF.

This sequence joins TRBV6-2 or TRBV6-3 and TRBJ2-5, with TRBD2 as a possible D gene (6 bases). The germline V gene encodes CDR1 MNHEY and CDR2 SVGEGT. V dropped 2 bases and J dropped 4 bases, with 17 bases sitting between them. The CDR3 loop spans 16 amino acids. CDR3 amino acids: CASSYLASARGETQYF. Written as DNA, the CDR3 is TGTGCCAGCAGTTACCTGGCTAGCGCGCGGGGAGAGACCCAGTACTTC.

For the CDR3, the DNA is TGTGCCAGCAGCGTTGGGACAGGGATGGCCGGGGAGCTGTTTTTT. Its protein product is CASSVGTGMAGELFF. The rearrangement links TRBV4-2 to TRBJ2-2; 9 bases match TRBD1. Germline loops: CDR1 LGHNA, CDR2 YNFKEQ. The CDR3 consists of 15 residues. The V and J ends lost 5 bases and 6 bases, in that order; junction bases with no gene match: 7.

This clonotype was recorded at least ten times. V and J are TRBV12-3 or TRBV12-4 and TRBJ2-2; D is unclear. This CDR3 region has 13 residues. V was trimmed by 6 bases and J by 4 bases, leaving 9 bases between them. CDR3 in DNA: TGTGCCAGCAGGGAATTGGGCACCGGGGAGCTGTTTTTT. This encodes CASRELGTGELFF.

This clonotype turned up a few times. The chain is built from TRBV5-4 and TRBJ2-1, with 7 bases matching TRBD2. V lost 0 bases to trimming and J lost 0 bases; unmatched junction nucleotides: 3. This CDR3 is built from 16 residues. Germline V gene lookup returns CDR1 SGHNT and CDR2 YYREEE (reference sequence). The CDR3 sequence is CASSLGGRVSYNEQFF. The DNA of the CDR3 is TGTGCCAGCAGCTTGGGGGGGAGGGTCTCCTACAATGAGCAGTTCTTC.

With regard to this clonotype: A clone one base away is much larger, so this may be a read error. The chain links TRBV6-6 to TRBJ1-1; D not certain. V dropped 5 bases and J dropped 4 bases, with 11 bases sitting between them. CDR1 MNHNY and CDR2 SVGAGI come from the germline V gene (reference sequence). This CDR3 region has 13 residues. CDR3 amino acids: CASSGSLSTEAFF. The CDR3 DNA reads as TGTGCCAGCAGTGGCAGCCTGAGCACTGAAGCTTTCTTT.

As regards this clonotype: A much larger clonotype is one base distant, so this may be a read error. The V gene is TRBV24-1, the J gene TRBJ2-2, with 8 positions matching TRBD1. The CDR3 consists of 13 residues. The trim removed 12 bases at V and 4 bases at J, leaving 6 bases unmatched. The germline V gene encodes CDR1 KGHDR and CDR2 SFDVKD. The CDR3: CAAKGTGTGELFF. CDR3 coding DNA: TGTGCCGCCAAGGGGACAGGCACCGGGGAGCTGTTTTTT.

This clonotype has only one observation. The chain joins TRBV5-1 to TRBJ1-3; possible D gene TRBD1, 5 bases. V gave up 1 base and J gave up 0 bases, with 8 bases separating them. This CDR3 is built from 15 residues. Germline loops: CDR1 SGHRS, CDR2 YFSETQ. This chain's CDR3 is CASSLNGASGNTIYF. The CDR3 DNA reads as TGCGCCAGCAGCTTGAATGGGGCCTCTGGAAACACCATATATTTT.

This clonotype occurred a few times. The chain has TRBV12-3 or TRBV12-4 and TRBJ1-5; D is unclear. The V end was cut by 2 bases, the J end by 11 bases, with 16 bases between. This CDR3 has 14 residues. The CDR3 DNA follows: TGTGCCAGCAGTTTATCCGCCCCCGGGCAAGCCCAGCATTTT. Protein: CASSLSAPGQAQHF.

This clonotype was seen only a few times. CDR3 amino acids: CSAIGRPSTDTQYF. The DNA of the CDR3 is TGCAGTGCCATCGGACGGCCTAGCACAGATACGCAGTATTTT. The rearrangement links TRBV20-1 to TRBJ2-3; D gene ambiguous. The CDR3 runs 14 residues. V was cut by 6 bases and J by 0 bases, with 13 bases left in between. CDR1 is DFQATT, CDR2 SNEGSKA, per germline (reference sequence).